What follows is one TCR beta chain and its context. This specimen comes from a study of cytomegalovirus exposure and HLA in healthy donors. CDR3 size: 17 residues. V dropped 0 bases and J dropped 1 base, with 15 bases sitting between them. Germline V gives CDR1 SGHDT, CDR2 YYEEEE. Each of the donors was a healthy bone marrow donor. PCR used 60 Vbeta primers and 13 Jbeta primers. Produced via immunoSEQ multiplex PCR; TCRdb's table is partial and in-frame only. The table records 130,000 to 150,000 clones, 78% of them present only once. The origin of this receptor is a woman between 18 and 29 years old in good health and CMV-seropositive. J is TRBJ2-3 and V is TRBV5-6; the D gene is possibly TRBD2 (6 bases). The sample was PBMCs. In nucleotides, the CDR3 is TGTGCCAGCAGCTTGGCTTCGGGGGTTTGGGGCACAGATACGCAGTATTTT. Encoded protein: CASSLASGVWGTDTQYF. Together with reference TRBV5-6 and TRBJ2-3, the CDR3 gives the full variable domain: DAGVTQSPTHLIKTRGQQVTLRCSPKSGHDTVSWYQQALGQGPQFIFQYYEEEERQRGNFPDRFSGHQFPNYSSELNVNALLLGDSALYLCASSLASGVWGTDTQYFGPGTRLTVL.